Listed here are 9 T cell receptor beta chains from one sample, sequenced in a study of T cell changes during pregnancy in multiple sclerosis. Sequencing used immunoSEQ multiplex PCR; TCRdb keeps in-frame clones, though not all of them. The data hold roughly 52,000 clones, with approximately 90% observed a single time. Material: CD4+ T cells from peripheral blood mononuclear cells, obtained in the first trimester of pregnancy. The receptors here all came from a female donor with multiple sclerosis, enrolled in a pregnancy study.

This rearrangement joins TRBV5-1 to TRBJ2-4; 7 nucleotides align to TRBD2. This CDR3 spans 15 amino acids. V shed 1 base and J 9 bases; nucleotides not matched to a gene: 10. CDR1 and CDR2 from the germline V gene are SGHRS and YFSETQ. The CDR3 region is CASSLQWGDYGIQYF. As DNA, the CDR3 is TGCGCCAGCAGCTTGCAGTGGGGGGACTACGGCATTCAGTACTTC.

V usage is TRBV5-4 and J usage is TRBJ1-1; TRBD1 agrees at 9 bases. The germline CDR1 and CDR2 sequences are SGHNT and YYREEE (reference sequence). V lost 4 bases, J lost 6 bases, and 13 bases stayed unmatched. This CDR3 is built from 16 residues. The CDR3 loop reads CASSIGQGTFLPEAFF. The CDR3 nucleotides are TGTGCCAGCAGCATAGGACAGGGGACGTTTTTGCCTGAAGCTTTCTTT.

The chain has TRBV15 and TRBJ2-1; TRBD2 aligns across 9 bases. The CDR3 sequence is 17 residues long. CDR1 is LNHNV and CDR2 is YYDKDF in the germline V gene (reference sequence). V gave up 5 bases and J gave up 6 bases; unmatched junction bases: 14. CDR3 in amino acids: CATSGREGLSRSNEQFF. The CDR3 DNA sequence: TGTGCCACCAGCGGGCGGGAGGGCCTGTCTCGGTCCAATGAGCAGTTCTTC.

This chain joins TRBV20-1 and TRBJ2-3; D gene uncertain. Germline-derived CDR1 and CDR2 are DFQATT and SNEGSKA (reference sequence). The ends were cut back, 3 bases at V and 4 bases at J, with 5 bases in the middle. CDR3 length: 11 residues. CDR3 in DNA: TGCAGTGCTAGCATCCCAGATACGCAGTATTTT. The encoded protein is CSASIPDTQYF.

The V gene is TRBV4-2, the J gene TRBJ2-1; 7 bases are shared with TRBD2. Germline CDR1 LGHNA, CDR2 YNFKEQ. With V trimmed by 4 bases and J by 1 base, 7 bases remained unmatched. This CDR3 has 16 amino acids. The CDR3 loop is CASSLGGSVSYNEQFF. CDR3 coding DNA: TGTGCCAGCAGCCTGGGCGGGAGTGTGTCCTACAATGAGCAGTTCTTC.

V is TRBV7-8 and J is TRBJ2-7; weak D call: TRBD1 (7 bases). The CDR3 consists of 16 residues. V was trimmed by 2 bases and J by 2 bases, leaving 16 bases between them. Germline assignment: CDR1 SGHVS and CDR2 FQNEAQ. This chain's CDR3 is CASSLLVAGGPYEQYF. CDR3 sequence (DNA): TGTGCCAGCAGCTTACTAGTAGCAGGGGGGCCCTACGAGCAGTACTTC.

CDR3 sequence: CASSLRTAKNTGELFF. CDR3 bases: TGTGCCAGCAGCCTTAGGACAGCTAAGAACACCGGGGAGCTGTTTTTT. This rearrangement joins TRBV7-3 to TRBJ2-2; TRBD1 might be the D (6 bases). Per the germline V gene, CDR1 is SGHTA and CDR2 is FQGTGA. The CDR3 spans 16 residues. Trimming took 5 bases from V and 1 from J, leaving 14 bases between them.

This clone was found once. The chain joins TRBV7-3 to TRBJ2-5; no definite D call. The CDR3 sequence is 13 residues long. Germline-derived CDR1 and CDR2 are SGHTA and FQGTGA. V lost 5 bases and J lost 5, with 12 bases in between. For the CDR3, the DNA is TGTGCCAGCAGCCTACTGCCGCGGGAGACCCAGTACTTC. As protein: CASSLLPRETQYF.

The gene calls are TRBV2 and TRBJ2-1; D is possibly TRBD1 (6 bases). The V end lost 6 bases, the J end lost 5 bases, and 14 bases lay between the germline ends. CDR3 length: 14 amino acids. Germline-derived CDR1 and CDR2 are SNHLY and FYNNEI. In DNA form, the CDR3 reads TGTGCCAGCAGCGCGGACAGAAACAACAATGAGCAGTTCTTC. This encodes CASSADRNNNEQFF.